A single T cell receptor beta chain is shown here with its context. What it binds is unknown. Use of 60 Vbeta and 13 Jbeta primers characterized the PCR. Profiling relied on immunoSEQ multiplex PCR, and the TCRdb table lists in-frame clones only, not all of them. The sample carries about 270,000 clones, around 65% recorded once. These data come from a study of cytomegalovirus exposure and HLA in healthy donors. Study observations and caveats: Accurate HLA-A and HLA-B prediction from TCR beta sequences was reported for most subjects.

CDR3 length: 15 residues. Germline CDR1 LNHDA, CDR2 SQIVND (reference sequence). The V gene end was trimmed by 4 bases and the J gene end by 7 bases; junction bases not matched to a gene: 8. Source material: PBMCs. The sequence was obtained from a female donor in good health and CMV-seronegative. V usage is TRBV19 and J usage is TRBJ2-2; TRBD1 agrees at 8 bases. The CDR3 loop reads CASSTPLTGGGELFF. The CDR3 bases are TGTGCCAGTAGTACTCCTTTAACAGGGGGCGGGGAGCTGTTTTTT. Full variable domain (remainder filled in from reference TRBV19 and TRBJ2-2): DGGITQSPKYLFRKEGQNVTLSCEQNLNHDAMYWYRQDPGQGLRLIYYSQIVNDFQKGDIAEGYSVSREKKESFPLTVTSAQKNPTAFYLCASSTPLTGGGELFFGEGSRLTVL.